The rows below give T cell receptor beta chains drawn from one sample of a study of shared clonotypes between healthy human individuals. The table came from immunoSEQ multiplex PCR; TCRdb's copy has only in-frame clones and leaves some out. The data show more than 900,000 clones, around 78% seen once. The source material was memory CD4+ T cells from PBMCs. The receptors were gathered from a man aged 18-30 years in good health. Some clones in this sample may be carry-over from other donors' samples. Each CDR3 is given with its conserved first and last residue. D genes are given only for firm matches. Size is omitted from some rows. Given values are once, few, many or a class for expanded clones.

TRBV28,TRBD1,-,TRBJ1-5,TGTGCCAGCAGTTTCGGGCGACAGGGAGCAGGTCAGCCCCAGCATTTT,CASSFGRQGAGQPQHF
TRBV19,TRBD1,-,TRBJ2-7,TGTGCCAGTATGGCGTCAGGGGGCGTTGAGCAGTACTTC,CASMASGGVEQYF
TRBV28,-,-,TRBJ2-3,TGTGCCAGCAGGGCTCTATACACAGATACGCAGTATTTT,CASRALYTDTQYF
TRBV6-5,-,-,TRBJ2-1,TGTGCCAGCAGTTACCTTAAACGGAGCTCCTACAATGAGCAGTTCTTC,CASSYLKRSSYNEQFF
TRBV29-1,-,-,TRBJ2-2,TGCAGCGTTAGCTCGCAGGGGTACACTGGGGAGCTGTTTTTT,CSVSSQGYTGELFF
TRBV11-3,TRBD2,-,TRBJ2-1,TGTGCCAGCAGCTTAGATCAAGGCCGGGAGGGGTTGTACAATGAGCAGTTCTTC,CASSLDQGREGLYNEQFF
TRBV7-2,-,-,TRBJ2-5,TGTGCCAGCAGCTCCTATGGTACGGGGCCAGAGACCCAGTACTTC,CASSSYGTGPETQYF
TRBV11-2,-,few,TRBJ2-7,TGTGCCAGCAGCTTAGGGACAGTTCTGACCTACGAGCAGTACTTC,CASSLGTVLTYEQYF
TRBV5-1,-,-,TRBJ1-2,TGCGCCAGCAGCTTACCCGGGTCTGGCTACACCTTC,CASSLPGSGYTF
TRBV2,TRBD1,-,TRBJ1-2,TGTGCCAGCAATGATGCAGGGGGTCCCTATGGCTACACCTTC,CASNDAGGPYGYTF
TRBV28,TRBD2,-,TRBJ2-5,TGTGCCAGCAATTTAGCGGGAGCCGGCGGAGAGACCCAGTACTTC,CASNLAGAGGETQYF
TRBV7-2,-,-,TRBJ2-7,TGTGCCAGCAGCTTAGGGAATCCGGGGAACTCCTACGAGCAGTACTTC,CASSLGNPGNSYEQYF
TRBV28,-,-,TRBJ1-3,TGTGCCAGCAGCAAAACTCCCCTCTCTGGAAACACCATATATTTT,CASSKTPLSGNTIYF
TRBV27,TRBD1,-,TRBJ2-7,TGTGCCAGCAGTCGGGACAGGGGGATACATCTCTACGAGCAGTACTTC,CASSRDRGIHLYEQYF
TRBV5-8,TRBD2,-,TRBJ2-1,TGTGCCAGCAGCTTCGGCGGGAGGAATGAGCAGTTCTTC,CASSFGGRNEQFF
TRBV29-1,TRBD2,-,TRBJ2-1,TGCAGCGTTGAAGAGGCGGGAGGTAAGGGCAATGAGCAGTTCTTC,CSVEEAGGKGNEQFF
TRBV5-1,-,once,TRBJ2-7,TGCGCCAGCAGCTTGGATCCGGGCGCGACCTACGAGCAGTACTTC,CASSLDPGATYEQYF
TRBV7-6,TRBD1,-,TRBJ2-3,TGTGCCAGCAGCCCCCAACAGGGGGCAAGCACAGATACGCAGTATTTT,CASSPQQGASTDTQYF
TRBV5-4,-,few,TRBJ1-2,TGTGCCAGCAGCCCGCCGGTAGGCTATGGCTACACCTTC,CASSPPVGYGYTF
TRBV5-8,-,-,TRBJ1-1,TGTGCCAGCAGCTTGGGGCAGGTCAGTTGGAACACTGAAGCTTTCTTT,CASSLGQVSWNTEAFF
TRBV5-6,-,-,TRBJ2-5,TGTGCCAGCAGCTTGGGTTCCGGGGCCGGGGTAGAGACCCAGTACTTC,CASSLGSGAGVETQYF
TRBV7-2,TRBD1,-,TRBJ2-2,TGTGCCAGCAGCCTTCGACAGGGTAGCACCGGGGAGCTGTTTTTT,CASSLRQGSTGELFF
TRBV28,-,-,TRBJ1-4,TGTGCCAGCAGTTCCTCTAGGGGTAGTCGTACAGAAAAACTGTTTTTT,CASSSSRGSRTEKLFF
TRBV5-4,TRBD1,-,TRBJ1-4,TGTGCCAGCAGCTCAGGGGGTCTTCAACAAAAACTGTTTTTT,CASSSGGLQQKLFF
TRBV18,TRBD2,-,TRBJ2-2,TGTGCCAGTTCACCGGGACTAGCCGCCGGGGAGCTGTTTTTT,CASSPGLAAGELFF
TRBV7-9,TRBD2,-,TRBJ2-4,TGTGCCAGCAGCTTAGATTCGGGCGGGGGGGCGTACTTC,CASSLDSGGGAYF
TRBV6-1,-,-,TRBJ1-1,TGTGCCAGCAGTGAAATCGGGACGGTTAACACTGAAGCTTTCTTT,CASSEIGTVNTEAFF
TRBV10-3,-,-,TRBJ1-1,TGTGCCATCAGTGATAGGGGAGACACTGAAGCTTTCTTT,CAISDRGDTEAFF
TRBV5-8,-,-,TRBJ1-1,TGTGCCAGCAGGGGGGCGAAAAACGGACGGAACACTGAAGCTTTCTTT,CASRGAKNGRNTEAFF
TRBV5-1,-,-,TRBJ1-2,TGCGCCAGCAGCTTAGGGGGGCCCGCTAACTATGGCTACACCTTC,CASSLGGPANYGYTF
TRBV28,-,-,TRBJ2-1,TGTGCCAGCAGTTTATCCGGGGGAGAAGGGAACAATGAGCAGTTCTTC,CASSLSGGEGNNEQFF
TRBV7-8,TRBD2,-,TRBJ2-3,TGTGCCAGCAGCTCCCCCCTGACTAGCGGCGGCACAGATACGCAGTATTTT,CASSSPLTSGGTDTQYF
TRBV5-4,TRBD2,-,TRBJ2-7,TGTGCCAGCAGCTTAGGTGGGAGGGTCTACGAGCAGTACTTC,CASSLGGRVYEQYF
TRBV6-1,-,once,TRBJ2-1,TGTGCCACCAGTGAAACGGTGGGAATCAATGAGCAGTTCTTC,CATSETVGINEQFF